This T cell receptor (beta chain) was retrieved from a study of blood T cell repertoires in COVID-19. The germline gives CDR1 SGDLS, CDR2 YYNGEE. This CDR3 contains 15 residues. V shed 0 bases and J shed 4 bases, with 12 bases lying between them. Measured with immunoSEQ multiplex PCR; TCRdb has only the in-frame clones, and not every one. In the table there are 80,000 to 100,000 clones, about 91% of which are singletons. This TCR derives from a human donor with active COVID-19. The donor label of this sample is uncertain. The V call is TRBV9, the J call TRBJ2-3; D is perhaps TRBD2 (7 bases). Sequencing was performed on peripheral blood. In DNA form, the CDR3 reads TGTGCCAGCAGCGTAGAGGGGAGGGGGGCAGATACGCAGTATTTT. This translates into CASSVEGRGADTQYF.